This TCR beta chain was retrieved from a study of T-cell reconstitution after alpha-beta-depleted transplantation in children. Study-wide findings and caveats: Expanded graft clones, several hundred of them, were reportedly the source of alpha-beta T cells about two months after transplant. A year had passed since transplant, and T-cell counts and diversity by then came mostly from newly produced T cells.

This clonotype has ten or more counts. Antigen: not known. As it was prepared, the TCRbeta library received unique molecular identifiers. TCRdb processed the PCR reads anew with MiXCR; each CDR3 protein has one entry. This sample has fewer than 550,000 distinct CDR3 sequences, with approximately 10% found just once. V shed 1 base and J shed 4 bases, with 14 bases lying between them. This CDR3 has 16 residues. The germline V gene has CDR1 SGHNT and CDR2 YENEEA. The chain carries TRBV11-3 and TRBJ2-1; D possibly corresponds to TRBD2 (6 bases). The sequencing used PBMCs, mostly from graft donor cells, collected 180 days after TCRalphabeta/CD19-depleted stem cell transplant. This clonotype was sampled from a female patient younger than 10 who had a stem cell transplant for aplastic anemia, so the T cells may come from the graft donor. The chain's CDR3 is CASSLGPGTSYNEQFF. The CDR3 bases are TGTGCCAGCAGCTTAGGTCCCGGGACTTCTTACAATGAGCAGTTCTTC.